Each of the 3 T cell receptor beta chains below was sequenced from the same sample in a study of human T cells and chemical hapten exposure. TCRdb reanalysed the RACE reads using MiXCR and keeps one entry per CDR3 protein. The sample lists more than 90,000 distinct CDR3 sequences; roughly a tenth were seen once. Time point here: patch test 1, 2 weeks after DPC sensitization. Treatment indicated: therapeutic diphenylcyclopropenone sensitization with weekly scalp DPC. Sample: whole blood, taken in connection with sensitization to the hapten diphenylcyclopropenone (DPC). The receptors originated from a middle-aged man with alopecia areata. Some clones in this sample may be carry-over from other donors' samples.

The chain employs TRBV5-4 and TRBJ2-5, with TRBD2 identical over 10 bases. This CDR3 region has 16 residues. Losses at the gene ends were 0 bases for V and 1 base for J; bases not matched to a gene: 3. CDR1 is SGHNT, CDR2 YYREEE, per germline (reference sequence). Written as DNA, the CDR3 is TGTGCCAGCAGCTTGGGGGCTAGCGGGGGCCAAGAGACCCAGTACTTC. Translated: CASSLGASGGQETQYF. The entire variable domain, with the rest obtained from reference TRBV5-4 and TRBJ2-5, is as follows: ETGVTQSPTHLIKTRGQQVTLRCSSQSGHNTVSWYQQALGQGPQFIFQYYREEENGRGNFPPRFSGLQFPNYSSELNVNALELDDSALYLCASSLGASGGQETQYFGPGTRLLVL.

The chain employs TRBV6-2 or TRBV6-3 and TRBJ2-1; TRBD2 agrees at 14 bases. The CDR3 totals 18 residues. V gave up 7 bases and J gave up 7 bases; unmatched junction bases: 15. The germline gives CDR1 MNHEY, CDR2 SVGEGT. CDR3 residues: CASTSSPGLAGVRNEQFF. In nucleotides, the CDR3 is TGTGCCAGCACTTCAAGTCCGGGACTAGCGGGAGTAAGGAATGAGCAGTTCTTC.

In its sample, this clonotype was seen a few times. V and J are TRBV20-1 and TRBJ2-1; D is unclear. This CDR3 comprises 13 residues. The ends were cut back, 3 bases at V and 6 bases at J, with 12 bases in the middle. Looked up from germline, CDR1 is DFQATT and CDR2 is SNEGSKA (reference sequence). This CDR3 reads CSARPPRFNEQFF. CDR3 DNA: TGCAGTGCTAGGCCCCCAAGATTCAATGAGCAGTTCTTC.